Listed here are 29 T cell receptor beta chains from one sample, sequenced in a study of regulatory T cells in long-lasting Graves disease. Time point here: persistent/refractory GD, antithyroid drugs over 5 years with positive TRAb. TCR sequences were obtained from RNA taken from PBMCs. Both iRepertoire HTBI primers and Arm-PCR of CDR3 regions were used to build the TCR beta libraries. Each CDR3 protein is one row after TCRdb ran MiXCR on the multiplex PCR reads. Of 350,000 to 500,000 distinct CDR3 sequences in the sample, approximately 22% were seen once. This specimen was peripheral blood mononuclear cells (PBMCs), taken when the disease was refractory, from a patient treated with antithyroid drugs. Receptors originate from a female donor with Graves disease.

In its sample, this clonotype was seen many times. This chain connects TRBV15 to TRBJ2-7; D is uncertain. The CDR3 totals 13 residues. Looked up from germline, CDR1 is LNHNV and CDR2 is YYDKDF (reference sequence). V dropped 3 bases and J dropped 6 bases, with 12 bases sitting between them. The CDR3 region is CATSRVRLIEQYF. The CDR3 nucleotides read TGTGCCACCAGCAGGGTTCGGTTAATCGAGCAGTACTTC.

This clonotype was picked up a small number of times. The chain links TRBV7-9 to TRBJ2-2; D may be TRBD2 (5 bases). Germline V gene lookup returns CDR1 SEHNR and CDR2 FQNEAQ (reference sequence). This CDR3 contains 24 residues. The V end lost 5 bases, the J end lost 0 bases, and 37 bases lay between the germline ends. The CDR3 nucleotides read TGTGCCAGCAGCCCCCCCTACTGGGTTAGTGGCGGGCATCCCCAAACTTCGAACACCGGGGAGCTGTTTTTT. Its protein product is CASSPPYWVSGGHPQTSNTGELFF.

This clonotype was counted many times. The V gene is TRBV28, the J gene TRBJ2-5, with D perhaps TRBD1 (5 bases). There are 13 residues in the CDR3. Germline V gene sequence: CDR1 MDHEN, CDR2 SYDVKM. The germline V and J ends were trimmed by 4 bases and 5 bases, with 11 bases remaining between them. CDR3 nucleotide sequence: TGTGCCAGCAGTTCCCAGGGTGTTGAGACCCAGTACTTC. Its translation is CASSSQGVETQYF.

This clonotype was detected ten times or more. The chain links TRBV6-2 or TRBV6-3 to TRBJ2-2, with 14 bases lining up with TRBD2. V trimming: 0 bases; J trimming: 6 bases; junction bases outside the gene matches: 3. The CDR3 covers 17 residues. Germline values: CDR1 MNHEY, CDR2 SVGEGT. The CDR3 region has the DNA TGTGCCAGCAGTTACTCGAAGACTAGCGGGAGGGCCGGGGAGCTGTTTTTT. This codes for CASSYSKTSGRAGELFF.

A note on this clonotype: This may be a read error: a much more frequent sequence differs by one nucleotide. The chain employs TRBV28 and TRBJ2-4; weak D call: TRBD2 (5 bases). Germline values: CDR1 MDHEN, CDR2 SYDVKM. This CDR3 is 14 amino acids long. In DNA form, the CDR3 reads TGTGCCGGCAGTTTGCCTAGCTTAAAAAACATTCAGTACTTC. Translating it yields CAGSLPSLKNIQYF.

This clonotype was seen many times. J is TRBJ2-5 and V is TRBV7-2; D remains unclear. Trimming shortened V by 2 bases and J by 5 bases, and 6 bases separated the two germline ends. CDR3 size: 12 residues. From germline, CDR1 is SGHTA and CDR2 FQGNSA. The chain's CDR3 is CASSLFDETQYF. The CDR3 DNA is TGTGCCAGCAGCTTATTTGACGAGACCCAGTACTTC.

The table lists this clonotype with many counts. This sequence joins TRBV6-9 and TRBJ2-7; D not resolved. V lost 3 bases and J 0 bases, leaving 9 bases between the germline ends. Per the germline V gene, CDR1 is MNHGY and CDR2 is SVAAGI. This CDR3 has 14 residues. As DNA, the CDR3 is TGTGCCAGCAGTTACGGCCAGGACTCCTACGAGCAGTACTTC. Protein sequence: CASSYGQDSYEQYF.

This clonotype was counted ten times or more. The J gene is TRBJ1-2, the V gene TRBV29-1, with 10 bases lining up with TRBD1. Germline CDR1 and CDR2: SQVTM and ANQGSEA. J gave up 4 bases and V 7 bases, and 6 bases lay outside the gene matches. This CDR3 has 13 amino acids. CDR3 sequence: CSGWGQGSYGYTF. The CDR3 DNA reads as TGCAGCGGCTGGGGACAGGGGAGCTATGGCTACACCTTC.

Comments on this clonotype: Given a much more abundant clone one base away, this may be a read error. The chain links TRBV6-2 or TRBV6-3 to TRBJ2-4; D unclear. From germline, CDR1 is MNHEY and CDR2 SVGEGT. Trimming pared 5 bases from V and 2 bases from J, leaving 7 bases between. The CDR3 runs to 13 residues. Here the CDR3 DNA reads TGTGCCAGCAGTCACGACTCCAAAAACATTCAGTACTTC. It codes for CASSHDSKNIQYF.

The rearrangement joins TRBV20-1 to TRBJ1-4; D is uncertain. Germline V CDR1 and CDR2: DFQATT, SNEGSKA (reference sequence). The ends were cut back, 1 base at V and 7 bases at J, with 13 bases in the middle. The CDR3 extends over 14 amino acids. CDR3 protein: CSARASVLGEKLFF. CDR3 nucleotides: TGCAGTGCTAGAGCGTCGGTATTAGGTGAAAAACTGTTTTTT.

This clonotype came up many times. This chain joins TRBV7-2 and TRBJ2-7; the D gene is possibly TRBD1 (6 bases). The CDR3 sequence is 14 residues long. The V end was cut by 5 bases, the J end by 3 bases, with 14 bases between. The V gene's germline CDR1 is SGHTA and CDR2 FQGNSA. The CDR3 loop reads CASSPVSGDYEQYF. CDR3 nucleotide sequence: TGTGCCAGCAGCCCCGTCTCAGGGGACTACGAGCAGTACTTC.

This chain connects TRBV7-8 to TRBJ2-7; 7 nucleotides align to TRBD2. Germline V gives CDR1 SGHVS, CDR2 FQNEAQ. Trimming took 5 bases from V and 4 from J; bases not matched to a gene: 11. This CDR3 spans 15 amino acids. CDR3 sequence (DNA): TGTGCCAGCAGCAACGGGGAGGGTATTAGTTACGAGCAGTACTTC. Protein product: CASSNGEGISYEQYF.

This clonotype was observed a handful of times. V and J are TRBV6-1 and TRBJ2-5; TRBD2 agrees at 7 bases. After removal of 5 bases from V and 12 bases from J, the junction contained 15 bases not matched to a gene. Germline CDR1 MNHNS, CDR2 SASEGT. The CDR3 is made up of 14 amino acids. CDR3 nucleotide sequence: TGTGCCAGCAGTAATACTCTAGCGGAAGTCGCAAAGTACTTC. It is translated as CASSNTLAEVAKYF.

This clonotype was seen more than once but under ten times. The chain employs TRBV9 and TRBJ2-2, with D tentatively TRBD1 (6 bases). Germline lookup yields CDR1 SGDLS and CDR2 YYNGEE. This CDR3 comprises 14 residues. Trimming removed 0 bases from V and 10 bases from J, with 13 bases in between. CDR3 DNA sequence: TGTGCCAGCAGCGTAGAGTGGGGGCACGCGGAGCTGTTTTTT. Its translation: CASSVEWGHAELFF.

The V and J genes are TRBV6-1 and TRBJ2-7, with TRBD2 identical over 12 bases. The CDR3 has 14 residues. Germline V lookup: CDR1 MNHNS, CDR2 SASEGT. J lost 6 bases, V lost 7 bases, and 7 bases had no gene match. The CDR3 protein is CASTGLAGLVEQYF. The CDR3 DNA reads TGTGCCAGCACCGGACTAGCGGGATTGGTCGAGCAGTACTTC.

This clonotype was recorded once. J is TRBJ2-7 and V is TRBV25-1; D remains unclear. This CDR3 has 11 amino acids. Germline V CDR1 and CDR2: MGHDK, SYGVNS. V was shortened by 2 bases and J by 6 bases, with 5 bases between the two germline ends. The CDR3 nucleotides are TGTGCCAGCAGTGAACTCAGCGAGCAGTACTTC. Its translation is CASSELSEQYF.

As DNA, the CDR3 is TGCAGCGTGCTGAGACAGGGCCTGAACACCGGGGAGCTGTTTTTT. Translation: CSVLRQGLNTGELFF. The chain couples TRBV29-1 to TRBJ2-2, with 7 bases lining up with TRBD1. Germline loops: CDR1 SQVTM, CDR2 ANQGSEA. The V segment lost 6 bases and the J segment 1 base; nucleotides outside the gene matches: 8. The CDR3 is made up of 15 amino acids.

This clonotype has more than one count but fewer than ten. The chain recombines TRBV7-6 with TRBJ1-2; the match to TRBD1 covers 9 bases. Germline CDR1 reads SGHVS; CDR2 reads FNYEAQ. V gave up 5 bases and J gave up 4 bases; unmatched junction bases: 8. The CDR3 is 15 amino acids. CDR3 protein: CASSPGTGYAYGYTF. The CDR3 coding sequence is TGTGCCAGCAGCCCGGGGACAGGGTATGCCTATGGCTACACCTTC.

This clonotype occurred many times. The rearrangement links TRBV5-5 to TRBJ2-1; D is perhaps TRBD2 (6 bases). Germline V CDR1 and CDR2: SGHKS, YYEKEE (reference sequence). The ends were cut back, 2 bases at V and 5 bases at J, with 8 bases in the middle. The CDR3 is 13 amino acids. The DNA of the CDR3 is TGTGCCAGCAGCTTTTGGGGGGACAATGAGCAGTTCTTC. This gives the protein CASSFWGDNEQFF.

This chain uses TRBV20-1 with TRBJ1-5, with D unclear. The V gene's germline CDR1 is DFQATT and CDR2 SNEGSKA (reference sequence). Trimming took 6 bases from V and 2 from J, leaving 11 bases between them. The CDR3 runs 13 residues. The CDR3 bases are TGCAGTGCCCGACGGGAGGGCAATCAGCCCCAGCATTTT. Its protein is CSARREGNQPQHF.

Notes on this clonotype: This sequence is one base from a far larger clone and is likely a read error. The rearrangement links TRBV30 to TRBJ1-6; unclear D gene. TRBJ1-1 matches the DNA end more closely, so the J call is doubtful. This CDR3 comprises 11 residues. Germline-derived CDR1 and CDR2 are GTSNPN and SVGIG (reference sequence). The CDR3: CAWSPGIEAFF. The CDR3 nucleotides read TGTGCCTGGAGTCCCGGTATTGAAGCTTTCTTT.

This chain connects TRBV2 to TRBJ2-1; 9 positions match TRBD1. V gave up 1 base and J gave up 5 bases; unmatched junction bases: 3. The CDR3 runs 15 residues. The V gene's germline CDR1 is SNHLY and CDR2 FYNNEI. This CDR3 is CASSEGGQGDNEQFF. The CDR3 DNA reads TGTGCCAGCAGTGAAGGGGGACAGGGCGACAATGAGCAGTTCTTC.

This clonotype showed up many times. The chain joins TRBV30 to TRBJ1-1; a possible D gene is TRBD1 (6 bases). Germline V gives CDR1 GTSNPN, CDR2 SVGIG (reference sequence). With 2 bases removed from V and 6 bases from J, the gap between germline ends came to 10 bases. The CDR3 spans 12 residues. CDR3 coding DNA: TGTGCCTGGAGTAACAGGGTCCCTGAAGCTTTCTTT. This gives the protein CAWSNRVPEAFF.

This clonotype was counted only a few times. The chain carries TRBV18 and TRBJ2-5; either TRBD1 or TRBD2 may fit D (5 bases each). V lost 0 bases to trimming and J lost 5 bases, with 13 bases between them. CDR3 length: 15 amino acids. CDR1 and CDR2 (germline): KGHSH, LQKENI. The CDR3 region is CASSPPVMGEETQYF. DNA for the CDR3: TGTGCCAGCTCACCACCGGTTATGGGGGAGGAGACCCAGTACTTC.

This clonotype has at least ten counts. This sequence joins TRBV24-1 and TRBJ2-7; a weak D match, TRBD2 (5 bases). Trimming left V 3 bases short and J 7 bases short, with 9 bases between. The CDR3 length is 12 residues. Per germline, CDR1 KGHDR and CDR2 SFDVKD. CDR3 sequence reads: CATSDNRGEQYF. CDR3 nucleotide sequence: TGTGCCACCAGTGATAATCGGGGTGAGCAGTACTTC.

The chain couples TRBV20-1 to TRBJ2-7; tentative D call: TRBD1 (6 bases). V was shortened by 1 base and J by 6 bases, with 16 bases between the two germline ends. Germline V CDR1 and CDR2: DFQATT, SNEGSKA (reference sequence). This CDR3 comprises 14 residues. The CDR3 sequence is CSARGQEASIEQYF. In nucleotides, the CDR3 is TGCAGTGCTAGAGGACAGGAGGCTTCGATCGAGCAGTACTTC.

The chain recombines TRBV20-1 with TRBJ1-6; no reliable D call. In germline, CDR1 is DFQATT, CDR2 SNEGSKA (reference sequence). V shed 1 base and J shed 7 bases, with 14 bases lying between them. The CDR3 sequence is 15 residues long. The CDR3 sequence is CSARVAGGQNSPLHF. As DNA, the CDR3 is TGCAGTGCTAGAGTGGCCGGCGGGCAGAATTCACCCCTCCACTTT.

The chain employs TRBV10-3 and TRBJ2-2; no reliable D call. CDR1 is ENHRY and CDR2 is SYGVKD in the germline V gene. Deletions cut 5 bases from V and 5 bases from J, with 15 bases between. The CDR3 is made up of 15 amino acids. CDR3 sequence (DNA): TGTGCCATCAGTCTTTTGGACCCCGGAACCGGGGAGCTGTTTTTT. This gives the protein CAISLLDPGTGELFF.

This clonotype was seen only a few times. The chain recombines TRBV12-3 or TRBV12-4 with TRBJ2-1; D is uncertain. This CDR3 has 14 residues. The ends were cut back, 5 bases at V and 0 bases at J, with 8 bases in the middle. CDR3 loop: CASSNHTSYNEQFF. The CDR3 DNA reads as TGTGCCAGCAGTAATCACACCTCCTACAATGAGCAGTTCTTC.